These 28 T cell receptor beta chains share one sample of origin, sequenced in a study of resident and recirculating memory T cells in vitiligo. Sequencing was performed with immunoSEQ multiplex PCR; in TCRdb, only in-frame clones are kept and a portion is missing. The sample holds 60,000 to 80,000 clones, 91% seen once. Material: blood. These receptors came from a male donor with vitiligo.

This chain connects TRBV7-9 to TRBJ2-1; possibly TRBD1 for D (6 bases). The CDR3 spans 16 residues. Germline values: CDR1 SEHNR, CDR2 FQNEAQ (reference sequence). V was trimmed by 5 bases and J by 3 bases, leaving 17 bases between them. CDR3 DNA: TGTGCCAGCAGCGGAGGTACCGGGACAAGCTACAATGAGCAGTTCTTC. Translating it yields CASSGGTGTSYNEQFF.

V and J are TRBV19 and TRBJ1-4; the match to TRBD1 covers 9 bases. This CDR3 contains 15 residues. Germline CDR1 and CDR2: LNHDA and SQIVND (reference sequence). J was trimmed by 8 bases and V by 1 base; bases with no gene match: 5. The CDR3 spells CASSIVGTGSEKLFF. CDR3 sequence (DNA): TGTGCCAGTAGTATAGTGGGGACAGGGAGCGAAAAACTGTTTTTT.

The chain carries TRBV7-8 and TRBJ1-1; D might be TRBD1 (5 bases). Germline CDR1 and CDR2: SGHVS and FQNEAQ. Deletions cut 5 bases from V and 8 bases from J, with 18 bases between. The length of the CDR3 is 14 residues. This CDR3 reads CASSPRGVAGEAFF. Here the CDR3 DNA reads TGTGCCAGCAGCCCCCGGGGGGTGGCCGGCGAAGCTTTCTTT.

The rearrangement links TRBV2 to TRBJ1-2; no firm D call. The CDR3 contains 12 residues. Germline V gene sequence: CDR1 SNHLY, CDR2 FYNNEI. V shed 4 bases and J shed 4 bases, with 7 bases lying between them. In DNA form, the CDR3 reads TGTGCCAGCAGTGCAGAGGGCTATGGCTACACCTTC. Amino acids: CASSAEGYGYTF.

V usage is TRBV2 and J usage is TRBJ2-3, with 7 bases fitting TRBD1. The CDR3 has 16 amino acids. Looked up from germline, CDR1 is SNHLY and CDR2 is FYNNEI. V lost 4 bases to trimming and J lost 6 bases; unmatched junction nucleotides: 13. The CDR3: CASSVSEETGWDTQYF. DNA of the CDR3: TGTGCCAGCAGTGTTTCCGAGGAGACAGGGTGGGATACGCAGTATTTT.

Here the CDR3 reads CASSTLLQGRFEQFF. CDR3 DNA sequence: TGTGCCAGTAGTACCTTATTACAGGGGCGGTTTGAGCAGTTCTTC. The chain recombines TRBV19 with TRBJ2-1, with TRBD1 matching 7 bases. Germline-derived CDR1 and CDR2 are LNHDA and SQIVND (reference sequence). The CDR3 runs 15 residues. After removal of 4 bases from V and 9 bases from J, the junction contained 12 bases not matched to a gene.

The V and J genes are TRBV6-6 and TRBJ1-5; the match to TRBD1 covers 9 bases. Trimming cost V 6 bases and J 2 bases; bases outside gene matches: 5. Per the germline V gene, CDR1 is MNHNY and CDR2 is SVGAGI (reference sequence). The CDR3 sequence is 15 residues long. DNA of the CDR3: TGTGCCAGCAGCCGACAGGGGGGTCGCAATCAGCCCCAGCATTTT. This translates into CASSRQGGRNQPQHF.

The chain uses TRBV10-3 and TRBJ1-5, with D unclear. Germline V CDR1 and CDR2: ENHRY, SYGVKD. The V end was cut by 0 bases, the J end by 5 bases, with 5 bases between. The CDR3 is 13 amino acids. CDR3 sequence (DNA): TGTGCCATCAGTGAGTCTCTTGATCAGCCCCAGCATTTT. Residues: CAISESLDQPQHF.

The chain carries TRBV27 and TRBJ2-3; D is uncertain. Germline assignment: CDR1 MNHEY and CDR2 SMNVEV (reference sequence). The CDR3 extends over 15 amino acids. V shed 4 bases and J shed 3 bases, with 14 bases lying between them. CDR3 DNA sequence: TGTGCCAGCAGTTCTCAGGTCTCTCGGACAGATACGCAGTATTTT. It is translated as CASSSQVSRTDTQYF.

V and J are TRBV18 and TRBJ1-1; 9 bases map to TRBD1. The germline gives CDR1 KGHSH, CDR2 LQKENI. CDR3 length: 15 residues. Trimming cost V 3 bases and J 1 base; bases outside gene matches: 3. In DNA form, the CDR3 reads TGTGCCAGCTCACCCGGGACAGGGTCGAACACTGAAGCTTTCTTT. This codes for CASSPGTGSNTEAFF.

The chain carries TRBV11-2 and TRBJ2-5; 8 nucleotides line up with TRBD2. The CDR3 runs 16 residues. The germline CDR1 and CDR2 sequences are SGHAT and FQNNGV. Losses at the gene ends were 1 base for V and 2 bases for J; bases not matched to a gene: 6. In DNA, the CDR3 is TGTGCCAGCAGCTTAGTTAGTGGCGGGGGGCAAGAGACCCAGTACTTC. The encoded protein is CASSLVSGGGQETQYF.

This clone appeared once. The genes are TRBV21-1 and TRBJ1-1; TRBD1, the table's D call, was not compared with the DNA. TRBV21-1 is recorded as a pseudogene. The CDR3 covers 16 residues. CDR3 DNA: TGTGCCAGCAGCCTGAACTACAGGGGGCCCGTCTTGACTGCTTTCTTT. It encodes CASSLNYRGPVLTAFF.

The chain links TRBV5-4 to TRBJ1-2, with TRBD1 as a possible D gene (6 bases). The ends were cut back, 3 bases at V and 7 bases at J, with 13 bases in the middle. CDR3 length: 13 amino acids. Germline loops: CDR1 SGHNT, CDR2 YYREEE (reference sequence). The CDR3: CASSSSNRVGYTF. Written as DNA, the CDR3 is TGTGCCAGCAGCTCCAGTAACAGGGTTGGCTACACCTTC.

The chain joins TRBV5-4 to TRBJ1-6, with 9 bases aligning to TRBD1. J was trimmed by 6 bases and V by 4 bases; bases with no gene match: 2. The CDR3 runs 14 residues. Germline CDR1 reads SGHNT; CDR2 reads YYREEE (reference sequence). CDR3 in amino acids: CASSVGQGNSPLHF. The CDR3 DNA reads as TGTGCCAGCAGCGTGGGACAGGGTAATTCACCCCTCCACTTT.

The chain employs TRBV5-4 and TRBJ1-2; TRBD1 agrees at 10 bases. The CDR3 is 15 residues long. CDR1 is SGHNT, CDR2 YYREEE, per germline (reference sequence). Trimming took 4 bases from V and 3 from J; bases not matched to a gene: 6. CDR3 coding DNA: TGTGCCAGCAGCCTCCGGGACAGGGGACACTATGGCTACACCTTC. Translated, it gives CASSLRDRGHYGYTF.

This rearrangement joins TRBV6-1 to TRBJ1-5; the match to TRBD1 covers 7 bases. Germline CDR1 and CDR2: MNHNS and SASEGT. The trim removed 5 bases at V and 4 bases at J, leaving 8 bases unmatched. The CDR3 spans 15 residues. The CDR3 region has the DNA TGTGCCAGCAGTACGTGGGACAGTGCGAATCAGCCCCAGCATTTT. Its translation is CASSTWDSANQPQHF.

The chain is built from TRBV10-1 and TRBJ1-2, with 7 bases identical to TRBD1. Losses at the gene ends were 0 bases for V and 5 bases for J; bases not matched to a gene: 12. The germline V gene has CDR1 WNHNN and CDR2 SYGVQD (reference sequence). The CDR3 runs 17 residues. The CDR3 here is CASSESFRKGGKYGYTF. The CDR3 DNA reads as TGCGCCAGCAGTGAGTCGTTCCGGAAAGGGGGCAAATATGGCTACACCTTC.

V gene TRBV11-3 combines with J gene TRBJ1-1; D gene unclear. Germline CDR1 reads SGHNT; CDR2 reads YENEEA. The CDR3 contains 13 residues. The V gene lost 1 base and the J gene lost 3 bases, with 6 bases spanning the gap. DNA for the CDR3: TGTGCCAGCAGCTTAGCCGAGGACACTGAAGCTTTCTTT. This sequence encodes CASSLAEDTEAFF.

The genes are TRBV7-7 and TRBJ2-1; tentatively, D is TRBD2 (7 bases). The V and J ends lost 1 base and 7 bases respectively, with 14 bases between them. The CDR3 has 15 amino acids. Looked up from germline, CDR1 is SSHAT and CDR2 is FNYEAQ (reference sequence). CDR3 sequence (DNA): TGTGCCAGCAGCTTAGGACGGGGGGCCGAGAATGAGCAGTTCTTC. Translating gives CASSLGRGAENEQFF.

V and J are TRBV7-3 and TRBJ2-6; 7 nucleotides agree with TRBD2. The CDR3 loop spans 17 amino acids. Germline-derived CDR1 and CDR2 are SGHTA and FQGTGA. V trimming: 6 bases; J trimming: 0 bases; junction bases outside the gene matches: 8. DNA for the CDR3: TGTGCCAGCAGGATCCCTAGCGGAGCCTCTGGGGCCAACGTCCTGACTTTC. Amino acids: CASRIPSGASGANVLTF.

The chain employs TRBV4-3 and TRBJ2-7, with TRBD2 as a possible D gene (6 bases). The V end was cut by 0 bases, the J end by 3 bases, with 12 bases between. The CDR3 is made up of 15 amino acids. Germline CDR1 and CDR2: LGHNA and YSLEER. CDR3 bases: TGCGCCAGCAGCCAAGATCGGGACTTCAACTACGAGCAGTACTTC. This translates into CASSQDRDFNYEQYF.

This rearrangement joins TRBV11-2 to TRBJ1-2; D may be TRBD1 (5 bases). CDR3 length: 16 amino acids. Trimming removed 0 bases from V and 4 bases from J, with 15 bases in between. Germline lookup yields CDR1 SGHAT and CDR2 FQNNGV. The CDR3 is CASSLDMGLSGYGYTF. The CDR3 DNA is TGTGCCAGCAGCTTAGATATGGGGCTTTCAGGCTATGGCTACACCTTC.

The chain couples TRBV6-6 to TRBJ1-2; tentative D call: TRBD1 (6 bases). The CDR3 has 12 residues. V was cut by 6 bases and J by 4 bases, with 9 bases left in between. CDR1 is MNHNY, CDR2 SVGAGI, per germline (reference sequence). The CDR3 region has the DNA TGTGCCAGCAGCCCCAGGGGCTATGGCTACACCTTC. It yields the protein CASSPRGYGYTF.

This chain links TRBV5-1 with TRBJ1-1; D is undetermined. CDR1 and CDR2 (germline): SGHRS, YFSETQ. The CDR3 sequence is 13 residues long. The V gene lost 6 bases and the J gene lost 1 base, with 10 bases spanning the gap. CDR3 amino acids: CASIEGPNTEAFF. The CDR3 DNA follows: TGCGCCAGCATAGAGGGCCCGAACACTGAAGCTTTCTTT.

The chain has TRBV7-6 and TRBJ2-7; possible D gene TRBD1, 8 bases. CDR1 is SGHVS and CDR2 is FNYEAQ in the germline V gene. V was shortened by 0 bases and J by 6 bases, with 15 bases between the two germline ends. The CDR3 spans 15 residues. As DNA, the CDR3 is TGTGCCAGCAGCTTAGCCCCGGACAGGGAGGGCGAGCAGTACTTC. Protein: CASSLAPDREGEQYF.

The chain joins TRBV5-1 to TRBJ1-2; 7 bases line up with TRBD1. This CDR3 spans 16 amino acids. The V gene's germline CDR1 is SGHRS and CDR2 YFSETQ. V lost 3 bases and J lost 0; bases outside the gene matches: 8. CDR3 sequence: CASSSGQPLTNYGYTF. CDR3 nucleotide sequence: TGCGCCAGCAGCTCGGGACAGCCCCTGACTAACTATGGCTACACCTTC.

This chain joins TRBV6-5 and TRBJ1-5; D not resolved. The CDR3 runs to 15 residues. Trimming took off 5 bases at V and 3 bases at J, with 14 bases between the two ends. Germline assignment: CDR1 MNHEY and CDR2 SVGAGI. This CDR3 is CASSGSGGLNQPQHF. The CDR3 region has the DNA TGTGCCAGCAGTGGTTCGGGAGGTCTCAATCAGCCCCAGCATTTT.

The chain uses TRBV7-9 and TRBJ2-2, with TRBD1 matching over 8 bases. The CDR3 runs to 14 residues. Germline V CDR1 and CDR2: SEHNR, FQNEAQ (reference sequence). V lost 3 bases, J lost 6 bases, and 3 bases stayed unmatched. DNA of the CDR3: TGTGCCAGCAGCTTCCAGGGGGCGGCCGGGGAGCTGTTTTTT. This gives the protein CASSFQGAAGELFF.